This T cell receptor (beta chain) comes out of a study of T-cell memory formation after mild COVID-19. On the study more broadly: Among the donors, TCR clusters were largely specific to each donor.

Germline lookup yields CDR1 SNHLY and CDR2 FYNNEI. The CDR3 runs 14 residues. V lost 3 bases and J lost 4, with 12 bases in between. TCR alpha and TCR beta cDNA libraries with sample barcodes and UMIs came from 5'RACE using constant-segment primers. TCRdb used MiXCR to reprocess the 5' RACE reads, holding one entry per CDR3 protein. The sample records tens of thousands of distinct CDR3 sequences, 9% to 15% being singletons. Whole-study findings and limits: Clones contracting across day 15 to 85 had a balanced CD4/CD8 profile; later expanding clones leaned CD4+. Cross-reactive memory seemingly joined, as some responding clones were found in pre-infection memory.

Notes on this clonotype: What it recognizes is unknown.

Input material: PBMCs or a T cell subset sorted from them (not recorded which). This TCR was recovered from a man between 18 and 29 years old who had mild COVID-19 (a few samples of this study predate the infection). Cell type and time point are not known. The rearrangement uses TRBV2 and TRBJ1-1; D is possibly TRBD1 (5 bases). The CDR3 nucleotides are TGTGCCAGCAGTGACAGAGGGGTGGGCACTGAAGCTTTCTTT. It is translated as CASSDRGVGTEAFF.